Presented here are 8 T cell receptor beta chains from one specimen sequenced in a study of cytomegalovirus exposure and HLA in healthy donors. The PCR employed 60 Vbeta primers together with 13 Jbeta primers. Libraries were prepared by immunoSEQ multiplex PCR; TCRdb keeps only in-frame clonotypes and omits some of them. The sample has some 190,000 clones, about 87% seen once. Input material: PBMCs. The receptor set was obtained from a woman in her late teens or twenties in good health and CMV-seronegative.

V gene TRBV5-1 combines with J gene TRBJ2-2; D is possibly TRBD2 (6 bases). V shed 0 bases and J shed 2 bases, with 8 bases lying between them. The CDR3 is 15 amino acids. Germline V lookup: CDR1 SGHRS, CDR2 YFSETQ. The CDR3, as DNA: TGCGCCAGCAGCTTGGAGCGGGTAAACACCGGGGAGCTGTTTTTT. Protein product: CASSLERVNTGELFF.

The chain couples TRBV15 to TRBJ1-5, with 7 bases matching TRBD1. The germline gives CDR1 LNHNV, CDR2 YYDKDF (reference sequence). V was pared by 1 base and J by 2 bases, with 2 bases of the junction left unmatched. The CDR3 contains 15 residues. CDR3 residues: CATSRAGGGNQPQHF. DNA for the CDR3: TGTGCCACCAGCAGAGCAGGGGGTGGCAATCAGCCCCAGCATTTT.

The gene calls are TRBV10-3 and TRBJ1-5; 7 bases are shared with TRBD1. CDR3 length equals 15 residues. The germline V gene encodes CDR1 ENHRY and CDR2 SYGVKD. Trimming at V came to 0 bases and at J to 10 bases, leaving 9 bases not matched to a gene. The CDR3 loop is CAISESGGGLLPQHF. As DNA, the CDR3 is TGTGCCATCAGTGAGTCTGGAGGGGGCCTCCTACCCCAGCATTTT.

The chain recombines TRBV10-3 with TRBJ2-5; a possible D gene is TRBD1 (6 bases). Germline V lookup: CDR1 ENHRY, CDR2 SYGVKD. The CDR3 extends over 12 amino acids. V was shortened by 3 bases and J by 5 bases, with 7 bases between the two germline ends. CDR3 nucleotides: TGTGCCATCAGTGACCAGGGGGAGACCCAGTACTTC. Residues: CAISDQGETQYF.

The chain carries TRBV2 and TRBJ1-2; 7 bases map to TRBD1. The CDR3 covers 13 residues. CDR1 SNHLY and CDR2 FYNNEI come from the germline V gene. Trimming took 6 bases from V and 6 from J; bases not matched to a gene: 7. CDR3 protein: CASSKGTVHGYTF. CDR3 DNA sequence: TGTGCCAGCAGCAAAGGGACAGTTCATGGCTACACCTTC.

The rearrangement links TRBV2 to TRBJ1-4; tentatively, D is TRBD1 (6 bases). The germline V gene has CDR1 SNHLY and CDR2 FYNNEI. V shed 8 bases and J shed 4 bases, with 8 bases lying between them. The CDR3 is 12 residues long. In DNA, the CDR3 is TGTGCCAGCGGACAGCTTAATGAAAAACTGTTTTTT. Residues: CASGQLNEKLFF.

This clone was detected only a few times. This chain links TRBV19 with TRBJ1-1, with D unresolved. Germline CDR1 is LNHDA and CDR2 is SQIVND (reference sequence). The V end lost 1 base, the J end lost 4 bases, and 4 bases lay between the germline ends. The CDR3 has 12 amino acids. CDR3 DNA sequence: TGTGCCAGTAGTATAGGGCTCACTGAAGCTTTCTTT. Translating gives CASSIGLTEAFF. The full variable domain, its missing parts supplied by reference TRBV19 and TRBJ1-1, is DGGITQSPKYLFRKEGQNVTLSCEQNLNHDAMYWYRQDPGQGLRLIYYSQIVNDFQKGDIAEGYSVSREKKESFPLTVTSAQKNPTAFYLCASSIGLTEAFFGQGTRLTVV.

There are a few counts of this clone. CDR3 sequence: CAGRDSPFTDTQYF. CDR3 nucleotides: TGTGCCGGCCGGGACAGTCCCTTCACAGATACGCAGTATTTT. V gene TRBV6-1 combines with J gene TRBJ2-3, with 7 nucleotides matching TRBD1. CDR3 length equals 14 residues. CDR1 and CDR2 from the germline V gene are MNHNS and SASEGT. V shed 11 bases, J shed 2 bases, and the junction held 10 bases outside the gene matches.